One and the same sample provided the 14 T cell receptor beta chains below, sequenced in a study of blood T cells in healthy people across ages. A sample-barcoded 5' primer and a J-beta primer mix were used in a second PCR of about 7 to 12 cycles. From the 5' RACE reads, TCRdb called clonotypes with MiXCR, one entry per CDR3 protein. Among hundreds of thousands of distinct CDR3 sequences listed, 20% to 25% were seen once. Another study also made use of these data, one on T cells of mothers and their children.

Sequenced sample: blood. These receptors were obtained from a boy younger than 18 in good health.

The table lists this clonotype with a few counts. The rearrangement uses TRBV7-8 and TRBJ1-6; D gene unclear. V gave up 4 bases and J gave up 6 bases, with 22 bases separating them. Germline V gene data show CDR1 as SGHVS and CDR2 as FQNEAQ. The CDR3 has 18 residues. CDR3 bases: TGTGCCAGCAGCTCTCATCCGACCAAAAGGGAAATTAATTCACCCCTCCACTTT. Residues: CASSSHPTKREINSPLHF.

This clonotype has just a few counts. This chain joins TRBV27 and TRBJ1-6, with 7 bases that match TRBD1. With 6 bases clipped from V and 7 bases from J, the junction kept 9 bases outside the gene matches. Germline lookup yields CDR1 MNHEY and CDR2 SMNVEV (reference sequence). The CDR3 is 15 amino acids. CDR3 nucleotide sequence: TGTGCCAGCAGCCCAGACAGGGTAGGGAATTCACCCCTCCACTTT. The encoded protein is CASSPDRVGNSPLHF.

This clonotype was counted between two and nine times. The V call is TRBV19, the J call TRBJ2-1, with 7 bases lining up with TRBD1. This CDR3 is built from 15 residues. The germline CDR1 and CDR2 sequences are LNHDA and SQIVND (reference sequence). J was trimmed by 8 bases and V by 5 bases; bases with no gene match: 12. Here the CDR3 reads CASSVVQVGTDEQFF. CDR3 nucleotide sequence: TGTGCCAGTAGTGTCGTCCAAGTCGGGACAGATGAGCAGTTCTTC.

The sample holds a few counts of this clonotype. This chain joins TRBV27 and TRBJ2-1; 9 bases are shared with TRBD1. The CDR3 has 17 amino acids. V shed 6 bases and J 0 bases; nucleotides not matched to a gene: 9. The germline gives CDR1 MNHEY, CDR2 SMNVEV (reference sequence). The CDR3 DNA sequence: TGTGCCAGCAGGACTCTACAGGGGGCTAGCTCCTACAATGAGCAGTTCTTC. Translated: CASRTLQGASSYNEQFF.

This clonotype was seen a few times. V gene TRBV9 combines with J gene TRBJ2-1, with TRBD2 matching 11 bases. This CDR3 is built from 18 residues. J was trimmed by 8 bases and V by 0 bases; bases with no gene match: 13. Germline V gives CDR1 SGDLS, CDR2 YYNGEE. The DNA for the CDR3 is TGTGCCAGCAGCGTAGTTGTTAGCGGGAGGGCCGTGAAAGATGAGCAGTTCTTC. It is translated as CASSVVVSGRAVKDEQFF.

This chain connects TRBV28 to TRBJ2-5, with D unresolved. The CDR3 totals 14 residues. Germline V gene lookup returns CDR1 MDHEN and CDR2 SYDVKM. Trimming left V 4 bases short and J 1 base short, with 10 bases between. CDR3: CASSYRRIQETQYF. The CDR3 DNA reads as TGTGCCAGCAGTTACCGACGTATCCAAGAGACCCAGTACTTC.

The chain couples TRBV3-1 to TRBJ2-7, with D possibly TRBD2 on 5 matching bases. Trimming removed 1 base from V and 7 bases from J, with 11 bases in between. The CDR3 has 13 amino acids. The V gene's germline CDR1 is LGHDT and CDR2 YNNKEL (reference sequence). The CDR3 nucleotides read TGTGCCAGCAGCCAAGCTGAGCGAGGGGAGCAGTACTTC. It encodes CASSQAERGEQYF.

The chain is built from TRBV19 and TRBJ2-7; a possible D gene is TRBD1 (5 bases). CDR3 length: 14 amino acids. Trimming took 3 bases from V and 2 from J, leaving 11 bases between them. Germline V CDR1 and CDR2: LNHDA, SQIVND (reference sequence). This chain's CDR3 is CASSIGQGTYEQYF. In DNA form, the CDR3 reads TGTGCCAGTAGTATTGGCCAGGGCACCTACGAGCAGTACTTC.

The rearrangement uses TRBV4-1 and TRBJ2-1, with no clear D. Between the trimmed V and J ends, which lost 4 bases and 8 bases, there was a span of 15 bases. The CDR3 is 14 residues long. Germline lookup yields CDR1 MGHRA and CDR2 YSYEKL. CDR3 bases: TGCGCCAGCAGCCCTAACACCCATGCTGATGAGCAGTTCTTC. It specifies CASSPNTHADEQFF.

The CDR3 DNA is TGTGCCAGCACCCCTCCCTGGGGGGAGCTGTTTTTT. Translation gives CASTPPWGELFF. V is TRBV12-3 or TRBV12-4 and J is TRBJ2-2; D is unresolved. Trimming left V 7 bases short and J 8 bases short, with 11 bases between. This CDR3 is 12 amino acids long.

This clonotype was found a few times. The chain is built from TRBV7-9 and TRBJ2-7; D is unresolved. The CDR3 is 13 residues long. Trimming shortened V by 2 bases and J by 5 bases, and 10 bases separated the two germline ends. Germline V CDR1 and CDR2: SEHNR, FQNEAQ (reference sequence). Written as DNA, the CDR3 is TGTGCCAGCAGCTTATCCAGCGACCACGAGCAGTACTTC. As protein: CASSLSSDHEQYF.

This clonotype was picked up a small number of times. V usage is TRBV20-1 and J usage is TRBJ2-5, with D possibly TRBD2 on 6 matching bases. Gene TRBJ2-7 matches the end of the DNA better, so the J call may be wrong. Germline values: CDR1 DFQATT, CDR2 SNEGSKA (reference sequence). The CDR3 spans 14 residues. The CDR3 here is CSAVPGSPRDEQYF. The DNA of the CDR3 is TGCAGTGCCGTCCCCGGGAGCCCCCGGGACGAGCAGTACTTC.

This clonotype was observed at least ten times. The gene calls are TRBV4-3 and TRBJ2-1, with TRBD2 identical over 8 bases. V was clipped by 3 bases and J by 4 bases; unmatched bases: 5. From germline, CDR1 is LGHNA and CDR2 YSLEER. This CDR3 contains 15 residues. CDR3 region: CASSHPGTRYNEQFF. In nucleotides, the CDR3 is TGCGCCAGCAGCCATCCCGGGACTAGGTACAATGAGCAGTTCTTC.

There are a few counts of this clonotype. This rearrangement joins TRBV7-9 to TRBJ2-5; the match to TRBD1 covers 7 bases. Gene TRBJ2-7 matches the end of the DNA better, so the J call may be wrong. Germline CDR1 and CDR2: SEHNR and FQNEAQ (reference sequence). The CDR3 length is 14 residues. The CDR3: CASSYRDSTYEQYF. The CDR3 DNA reads as TGTGCCAGCAGCTACCGGGACAGCACCTACGAGCAGTACTTC.